Following are 25 T cell receptor beta chains from one sample sequenced in a study of CD8+ T cells in alopecia areata. Described treatment: oral pan-JAK inhibitor, 5-10 mg twice daily. In each case, RNA was isolated and then reverse transcribed into cDNA as the sequencing template. Profiled with immunoSEQ multiplex PCR; TCRdb holds only in-frame clones, not every one. Found here are 200,000 or so clones, roughly 50% of them singletons; the top ten hold about 5.5%. Here the sequenced sample was CD4+ T cells sorted from blood, taken at week 24, from a patient treated with tofacitinib. The receptors shown here come from a human donor with alopecia areata.

The chain carries TRBV7-2 and TRBJ2-5; TRBD1 aligns across 7 bases. The V segment lost 5 bases and the J segment 1 base; nucleotides outside the gene matches: 10. The CDR3 sequence is 16 residues long. Germline CDR1 is SGHTA and CDR2 is FQGNSA. DNA of the CDR3: TGTGCCAGCAGCCCGGTCAGGGGGACAGTCCAAGAGACCCAGTACTTC. The encoded protein is CASSPVRGTVQETQYF. Supplemented by reference TRBV7-2 and TRBJ2-5, the full variable domain reads GAGVSQSPSNKVTEKGKDVELRCDPISGHTALYWYRQSLGQGLEFLIYFQGNSAPDKSGLPSDRFSAERTGGSVSTLTIQRTQQEDSAVYLCASSPVRGTVQETQYFGPGTRLLVL.

This clone was counted between two and nine times. This rearrangement joins TRBV14 to TRBJ2-7; 13 nucleotides agree with TRBD2. CDR3 size: 15 residues. Trimming cost V 5 bases and J 4 bases; bases outside gene matches: 5. The germline V gene encodes CDR1 SGHDN and CDR2 FVKESK. The CDR3 DNA reads TGTGCCAGCAGCTCGCGACTAGCGGGGGGATACGAGCAGTACTTC. As protein: CASSSRLAGGYEQYF.

The chain links TRBV29-1 to TRBJ2-6, with TRBD1 matching 7 bases. V lost 8 bases and J lost 2; bases outside the gene matches: 15. CDR1 SQVTM and CDR2 ANQGSEA come from the germline V gene. This CDR3 is 17 amino acids long. The CDR3 sequence is CSTHPGQLLAGANVLTF. In DNA, the CDR3 is TGCAGCACACATCCGGGACAGTTATTAGCTGGGGCCAACGTCCTGACTTTC.

In its sample, this clone was seen a few times. The J gene is TRBJ2-3, the V gene TRBV10-3; 7 bases are a match to TRBD2. CDR3 length equals 13 residues. V trimming: 8 bases; J trimming: 5 bases; junction bases outside the gene matches: 7. In germline, CDR1 is ENHRY, CDR2 SYGVKD. The CDR3 DNA reads TGTGCCATCGGTCGACTAGCCCTAGATACGCAGTATTTT. Protein product: CAIGRLALDTQYF.

This clone appeared a few times. The chain employs TRBV5-1 and TRBJ2-1, with 7 bases identical to TRBD1. The CDR3 runs 15 residues. Germline-derived CDR1 and CDR2 are SGHRS and YFSETQ. The J segment lost 5 bases and the V segment lost 4 bases, leaving 9 bases of the junction unmatched. CDR3 nucleotides: TGCGCCAGCAGCCGACTCGGACAGGACAACAATGAGCAGTTCTTC. As protein: CASSRLGQDNNEQFF. The full variable domain, rest sourced from reference TRBV5-1 and TRBJ2-1, is KAGVTQTPRYLIKTRGQQVTLSCSPISGHRSVSWYQQTPGQGLQFLFEYFSETQRNKGNFPGRFSGRQFSNSRSEMNVSTLELGDSALYLCASSRLGQDNNEQFFGPGTRLTVL.

The rearrangement joins TRBV29-1 to TRBJ1-5; TRBD1 matches 7 bases. Germline-derived CDR1 and CDR2 are SQVTM and ANQGSEA. This CDR3 comprises 13 residues. The V gene end was trimmed by 6 bases and the J gene end by 7 bases; junction bases not matched to a gene: 9. The CDR3 sequence: CSVRQGLAQPQHF. CDR3 coding DNA: TGCAGCGTCCGACAGGGATTAGCCCAGCCCCAGCATTTT.

This clone has a single count. The genes are TRBV7-2 and TRBJ2-1, with a tentative D call TRBD2 (5 bases). Germline loops: CDR1 SGHTA, CDR2 FQGNSA. This CDR3 is built from 16 residues. V lost 2 bases to trimming and J lost 5 bases, with 16 bases between them. The DNA of the CDR3 is TGTGCCAGCAGCTTATATATCCGGACTGGGAACAATGAGCAGTTCTTC. Its protein is CASSLYIRTGNNEQFF.

The chain carries TRBV29-1 and TRBJ1-5, with TRBD1 matching 7 bases. V trimming: 8 bases; J trimming: 4 bases; junction bases outside the gene matches: 8. This CDR3 has 13 residues. Germline assignment: CDR1 SQVTM and CDR2 ANQGSEA. The CDR3 loop is CSTRQGENQPQHF. Here the CDR3 DNA reads TGCAGCACCAGACAGGGTGAGAATCAGCCCCAGCATTTT.

This chain joins TRBV5-1 and TRBJ2-7; D remains ambiguous. CDR3 size: 14 residues. Germline V gene sequence: CDR1 SGHRS, CDR2 YFSETQ. The V gene lost 3 bases and the J gene lost 5 bases, with 15 bases spanning the gap. CDR3 in amino acids: CASSSAQKRDEQYF. The DNA of the CDR3 is TGCGCCAGCAGCTCTGCACAAAAGCGAGACGAGCAGTACTTC.

V and J are TRBV29-1 and TRBJ2-7, with TRBD2 as a possible D gene (7 bases). The CDR3 spans 14 residues. The germline V and J ends were trimmed by 7 bases and 6 bases, with 22 bases remaining between them. Germline lookup yields CDR1 SQVTM and CDR2 ANQGSEA. The DNA for the CDR3 is TGCAGCGCTTCTTTAGGGGGAGGGGGGTCCGAGCAGTACTTC. It encodes CSASLGGGGSEQYF.

The chain couples TRBV5-1 to TRBJ2-3; no firm D call. Germline lookup yields CDR1 SGHRS and CDR2 YFSETQ. V lost 4 bases to trimming and J lost 2 bases, with 23 bases between them. The CDR3 contains 18 residues. This CDR3 is CASSPRPAVLGFTDTQYF. The CDR3 DNA follows: TGCGCCAGCAGCCCGCGTCCCGCCGTCTTAGGATTCACAGATACGCAGTATTTT.

This clone appeared once. This sequence joins TRBV7-2 and TRBJ2-7; D not certain. There are 11 residues in the CDR3. V gave up 3 bases and J gave up 0 bases, with 0 bases separating them. Germline V lookup: CDR1 SGHTA, CDR2 FQGNSA. The CDR3 sequence: CASSFSYEQYF. CDR3 DNA: TGTGCCAGCAGCTTCTCCTACGAGCAGTACTTC.

This clone was seen a handful of times. This sequence joins TRBV5-6 and TRBJ2-2; 7 positions agree with TRBD1. The CDR3 is 16 amino acids. Trimming at V came to 4 bases and at J to 5 bases, leaving 11 bases not matched to a gene. Germline CDR1 is SGHDT and CDR2 is YYEEEE. In nucleotides, the CDR3 is TGTGCCAGCAGCATTTTGACAGGGTTCGGGACCGGGGAGCTGTTTTTT. Translation: CASSILTGFGTGELFF.

The rearrangement joins TRBV5-1 to TRBJ2-7, with D perhaps assigned TRBD1 or TRBD2 (5 bases each). Deletions cut 3 bases from V and 4 bases from J, with 11 bases between. Germline V gives CDR1 SGHRS, CDR2 YFSETQ. The CDR3 totals 13 residues. The CDR3 spells CASSWDGLYEQYF. Here the CDR3 DNA reads TGCGCCAGCAGCTGGGACGGTTTGTACGAGCAGTACTTC.

The chain combines TRBV25-1 with TRBJ1-4; D may be TRBD1 (5 bases). This CDR3 has 14 residues. V was clipped by 4 bases and J by 4 bases, with 10 bases between them. The germline V gene has CDR1 MGHDK and CDR2 SYGVNS. The DNA for the CDR3 is TGTGCCAGCAGTGCCGGGACTTATAATGAAAAACTGTTTTTT. The encoded protein is CASSAGTYNEKLFF.

The chain has TRBV5-1 and TRBJ1-1; D is unresolved. V shed 1 base and J shed 3 bases, with 7 bases lying between them. The CDR3 totals 13 residues. Looked up from germline, CDR1 is SGHRS and CDR2 is YFSETQ. DNA for the CDR3: TGCGCCAGCAGCTTGTCGGGTCACACTGAAGCTTTCTTT. Residues: CASSLSGHTEAFF.

The chain carries TRBV6-5 and TRBJ1-2; TRBD1 matches at 7 bases. V shed 6 bases and J 4 bases; nucleotides not matched to a gene: 5. The CDR3 runs to 13 residues. Germline V gene sequence: CDR1 MNHEY, CDR2 SVGAGI. CDR3 sequence reads: CASRRTGRYGYTF. CDR3 coding DNA: TGTGCCAGCAGGAGGACAGGTCGCTATGGCTACACCTTC.

The V and J genes are TRBV6-5 and TRBJ1-1; possibly TRBD1 for D (6 bases). The V gene lost 2 bases and the J gene lost 6 bases, with 13 bases spanning the gap. The CDR3 is 14 amino acids. Germline values: CDR1 MNHEY, CDR2 SVGAGI. The CDR3 DNA follows: TGTGCCAGCAGTTACATGGCAGGGGTGGCTGAAGCTTTCTTT. Its protein is CASSYMAGVAEAFF.

This chain joins TRBV7-2 and TRBJ2-4, with D possibly TRBD1 on 6 matching bases. The length of the CDR3 is 13 residues. CDR1 SGHTA and CDR2 FQGNSA come from the germline V gene. V dropped 1 base and J dropped 6 bases, with 7 bases sitting between them. CDR3 protein: CASSLDRVNIQYF. CDR3 DNA sequence: TGTGCCAGCAGCTTAGACAGGGTAAACATTCAGTACTTC.

The chain has TRBV5-4 and TRBJ2-6; D may be TRBD2 (6 bases). Germline V gene lookup returns CDR1 SGHNT and CDR2 YYREEE (reference sequence). The CDR3 is made up of 16 amino acids. Trimming cost V 0 bases and J 2 bases, with 9 bases left between them. The CDR3 bases are TGTGCCAGCAGCTTGGGTTCGGGGGCTGGGGCCAACGTCCTGACTTTC. It is translated as CASSLGSGAGANVLTF.

The CDR3, as DNA: TGTGCCAGCAGCTTACGAAACCCCAGGGCGACCTACAATGAGCAGTTCTTC. Residues: CASSLRNPRATYNEQFF. This chain links TRBV7-9 with TRBJ2-1; a weak D match, TRBD1 (5 bases). This CDR3 spans 17 amino acids. In germline, CDR1 is SEHNR, CDR2 FQNEAQ (reference sequence). V was shortened by 2 bases and J by 2 bases, with 16 bases between the two germline ends.

This chain links TRBV4-2 with TRBJ2-7; D gene unclear. Germline values: CDR1 LGHNA, CDR2 YNFKEQ. The CDR3 sequence is 15 residues long. The V end lost 1 base, the J end lost 1 base, and 11 bases lay between the germline ends. CDR3 in amino acids: CASSQVGQPSYEQYF. The DNA for the CDR3 is TGTGCCAGCAGCCAAGTAGGGCAGCCGTCCTACGAGCAGTACTTC.

The chain links TRBV18 to TRBJ2-7; 8 nucleotides agree with TRBD1. The CDR3 runs to 14 residues. V trimming: 6 bases; J trimming: 1 base; junction bases outside the gene matches: 5. From germline, CDR1 is KGHSH and CDR2 LQKENI. The CDR3 here is CASSSDRASYEQYF. Here the CDR3 DNA reads TGTGCCAGCTCCTCGGACAGGGCATCCTACGAGCAGTACTTC.

This clone has a handful of counts. The chain has TRBV5-1 and TRBJ2-7; TRBD2 might be the D (6 bases). Germline lookup yields CDR1 SGHRS and CDR2 YFSETQ. V was trimmed by 2 bases and J by 1 base, leaving 10 bases between them. The CDR3 loop spans 14 amino acids. The CDR3 nucleotides are TGCGCCAGCAGCTTTGGCGGGATATCCTACGAGCAGTACTTC. Its translation: CASSFGGISYEQYF.

The rearrangement uses TRBV7-9 and TRBJ1-2, with 8 bases matching TRBD1. V lost 4 bases and J lost 6; bases outside the gene matches: 7. The CDR3 consists of 14 residues. Germline V gene lookup returns CDR1 SEHNR and CDR2 FQNEAQ (reference sequence). This CDR3 reads CASSSQSGGHGYTF. The DNA for the CDR3 is TGTGCCAGCAGCTCTCAATCAGGGGGCCATGGCTACACCTTC.